In its sample, the clone carrying this TCR beta chain was seen many times. The V gene's germline CDR1 is MNHNS and CDR2 SASEGT. The ends were cut back, 6 bases at V and 2 bases at J, with 10 bases in the middle. The CDR3 runs 14 residues. The entry originates in a study of early T cells in non-severe SARS-CoV-2 infection. Looking at the study overall: Bulk RNA taken from unsorted whole blood was sequenced, leaving chains unpaired.

Unique molecular identifiers were affixed to single, distinct cDNA molecules. TCRdb analysed the 5' RACE reads with MiXCR anew, one entry per CDR3 protein. The table lists fewer than 110,000 distinct CDR3 sequences, 11% of them singletons. The gene calls are TRBV6-1 and TRBJ2-2; the D gene is possibly TRBD1 (5 bases). Sequencing was carried out using whole blood. The TCR comes from an adult who was a healthcare worker with PCR-confirmed SARS-CoV-2 infection or an uninfected control (not recorded which). For the CDR3, the DNA is TGTGCCAGCAGGGTGGGGCCCAACACCGGGGAGCTGTTTTTT. It is translated as CASRVGPNTGELFF.